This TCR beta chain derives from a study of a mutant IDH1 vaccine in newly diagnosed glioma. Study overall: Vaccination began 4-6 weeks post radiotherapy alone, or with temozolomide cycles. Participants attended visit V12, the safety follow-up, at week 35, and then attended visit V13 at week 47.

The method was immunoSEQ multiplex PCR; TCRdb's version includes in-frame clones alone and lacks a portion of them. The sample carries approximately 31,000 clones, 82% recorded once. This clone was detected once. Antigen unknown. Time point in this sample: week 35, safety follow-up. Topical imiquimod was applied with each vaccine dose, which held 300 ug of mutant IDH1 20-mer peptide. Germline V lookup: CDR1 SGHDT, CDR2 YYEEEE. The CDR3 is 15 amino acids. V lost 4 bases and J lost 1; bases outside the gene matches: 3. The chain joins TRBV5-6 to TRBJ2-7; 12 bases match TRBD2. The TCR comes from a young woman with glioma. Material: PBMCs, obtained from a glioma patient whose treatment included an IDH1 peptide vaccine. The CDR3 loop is CASSVTSGGSYEQYF. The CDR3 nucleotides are TGTGCCAGCAGCGTTACTAGCGGGGGGTCCTACGAGCAGTACTTC.